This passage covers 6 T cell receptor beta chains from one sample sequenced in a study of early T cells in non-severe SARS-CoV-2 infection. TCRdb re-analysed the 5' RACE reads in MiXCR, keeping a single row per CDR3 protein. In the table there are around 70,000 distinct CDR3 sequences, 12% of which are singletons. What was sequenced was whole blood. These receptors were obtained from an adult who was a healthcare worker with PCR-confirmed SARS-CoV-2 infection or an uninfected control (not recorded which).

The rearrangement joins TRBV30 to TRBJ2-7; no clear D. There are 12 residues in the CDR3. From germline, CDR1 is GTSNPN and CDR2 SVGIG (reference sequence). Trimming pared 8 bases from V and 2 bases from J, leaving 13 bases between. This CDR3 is CAGNNRPYEQYF. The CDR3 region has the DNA TGTGCCGGGAACAACAGACCCTACGAGCAGTACTTC.

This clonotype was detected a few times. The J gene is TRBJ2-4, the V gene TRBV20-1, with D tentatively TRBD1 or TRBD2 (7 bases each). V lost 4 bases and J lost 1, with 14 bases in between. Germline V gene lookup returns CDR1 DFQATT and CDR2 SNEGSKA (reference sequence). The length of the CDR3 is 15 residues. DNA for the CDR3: TGCAGTGCTACCGACAGGGAGGGGGCCAAAAACATTCAGTACTTC. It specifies CSATDREGAKNIQYF.

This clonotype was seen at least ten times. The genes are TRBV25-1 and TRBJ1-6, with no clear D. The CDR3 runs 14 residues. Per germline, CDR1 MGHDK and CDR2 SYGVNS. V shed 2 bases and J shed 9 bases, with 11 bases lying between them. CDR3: CASSESHGSSPLHF. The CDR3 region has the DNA TGTGCCAGCAGTGAAAGTCATGGGAGTTCACCCCTCCACTTT.

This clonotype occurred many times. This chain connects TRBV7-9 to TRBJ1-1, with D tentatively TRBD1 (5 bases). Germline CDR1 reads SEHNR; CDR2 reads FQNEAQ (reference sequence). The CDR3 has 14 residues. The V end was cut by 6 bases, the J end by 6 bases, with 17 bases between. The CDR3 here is CASRFTGQASEAFF. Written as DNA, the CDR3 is TGTGCCAGCAGGTTTACAGGTCAGGCGTCTGAAGCTTTCTTT.

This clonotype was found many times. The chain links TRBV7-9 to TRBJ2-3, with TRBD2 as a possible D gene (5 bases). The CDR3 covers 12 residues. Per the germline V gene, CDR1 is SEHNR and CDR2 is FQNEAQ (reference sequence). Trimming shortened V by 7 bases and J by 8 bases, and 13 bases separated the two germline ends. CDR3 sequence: CASIRTSGTQYF. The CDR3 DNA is TGTGCCAGCATCCGGACGAGCGGTACGCAGTATTTT.

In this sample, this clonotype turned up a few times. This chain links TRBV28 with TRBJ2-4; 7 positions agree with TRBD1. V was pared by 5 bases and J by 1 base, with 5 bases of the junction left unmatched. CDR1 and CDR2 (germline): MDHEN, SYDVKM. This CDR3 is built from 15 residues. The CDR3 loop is CASSERGLAKNIQYF. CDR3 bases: TGTGCCAGCAGTGAAAGGGGGCTGGCCAAAAACATTCAGTACTTC.